This record concerns one TCR beta chain sequence. The data belong to a study of radiotherapy plus CTLA-4 blockade in lung cancer. TCRdb's copy holds only in-frame clones and misses some; the assay was immunoSEQ multiplex PCR. Of approximately 40,000 clones in the sample, about 80% were seen once. People whose metastatic non-small-cell lung cancer was chemo-refractory got focal radiation along with CTLA-4 blockade by ipilimumab. The germline V gene encodes CDR1 LNHNV and CDR2 YYDKDF (reference sequence). Trimming removed 5 bases from V and 4 bases from J, with 9 bases in between. This CDR3 comprises 13 residues.

The chain combines TRBV15 with TRBJ1-5; D is uncertain. The source material was peripheral blood, sampled from a patient treated with radiotherapy plus ipilimumab. The source is a human donor with non-small cell lung cancer who had stable disease on radiotherapy plus ipilimumab. CDR3: CATSVPKNQPQHF. The CDR3, as DNA: TGTGCCACCAGCGTCCCTAAGAATCAGCCCCAGCATTTT.